This TCR beta chain is drawn from a study of blood T cells in healthy people across ages. General study points: Naive CD4+ cells and diversity were both higher in long-lived donors than in aged donors.

Turning to this clonotype: As yet, its antigen is unknown.

The V and J ends lost 0 bases and 2 bases respectively, with 10 bases between them. The CDR3 loop spans 15 amino acids. Per the germline V gene, CDR1 is LGHNT and CDR2 is FRNRAP. Next came a second PCR, run for roughly 6 to 11 cycles, which used a sample-barcoded 5' primer along with a J-beta primer mix. TCRdb re-derived calls from the 5' RACE reads in MiXCR, one entry per CDR3 protein. The table records some 800,000 distinct CDR3 sequences, approximately 48% of them present only once. In terms of origin and age, donors were healthy Caucasian individuals from Russia aged 6 to 90. The material sequenced was blood. This TCR derives from a man in his sixties in good health. The chain carries TRBV12-5 and TRBJ2-5; D remains ambiguous. This CDR3 reads CASGLVQGEQETQYF. The CDR3 nucleotides read TGTGCTAGTGGTTTGGTACAAGGAGAACAAGAGACCCAGTACTTC.